This T cell receptor beta chain was sequenced in a study of T cell repertoires in cytomegalovirus infection. Study details: Public signatures in TCR beta pointed to CMV infection and matching HLA type.

Germline values: CDR1 SGHTA, CDR2 FQGNSA. Germline trimming cut 2 bases from V and 4 bases from J; bases unmatched to any gene: 9. The CDR3 has 17 residues. As concerns this clonotype: Its antigen remains unidentified.

TCRdb recomputed calls from the reads with MiXCR, one row per CDR3 protein. The sample lists some 500,000 distinct CDR3 sequences; just under 40% were seen once. The receptor was isolated from a human donor in good health (CMV status not recorded). Some clones in this sample may be carry-over from other donors' samples. The genes are TRBV7-2 and TRBJ2-3; 10 nucleotides align to TRBD2. This specimen consisted of cultured PBMCs, obtained from culture after CMV antigen stimulation. The CDR3: CASSLRSLAGEADTQYF. CDR3 bases: TGTGCCAGCAGCTTAAGATCTCTAGCGGGAGAGGCAGATACGCAGTATTTT. Full variable domain (missing parts from reference TRBV7-2 and TRBJ2-3): GAGVSQSPSNKVTEKGKDVELRCDPISGHTALYWYRQSLGQGLEFLIYFQGNSAPDKSGLPSDRFSAERTGGSVSTLTIQRTQQEDSAVYLCASSLRSLAGEADTQYFGPGTRLTVL.